Listed below are T cell receptor beta chains from one sample, sequenced in a study of regulatory T cells in long-lasting Graves disease. TCRdb re-derived calls from the multiplex PCR reads in MiXCR, one entry per CDR3 protein. The sample contains about 220,000 distinct CDR3 sequences, approximately 16% of which appear only once. The source was peripheral blood mononuclear cells (PBMCs), collected at new diagnosis, from a patient treated with antithyroid drugs. The origin of the receptors is a female donor with Graves disease. The conserved cysteine and the conserved F or W are not part of the CDR3 here. The order of the fields is V gene, CDR3 length, J gene, CDR3 protein.

>TRBV11-1|13|TRBJ1-2
ASSTGSMINYGYT
>TRBV28|13|TRBJ2-7
ASSLTGGTGYEQY
>TRBV25-1|13|TRBJ2-7
ASSEYAGTGGEQY
>TRBV11-2|15|TRBJ2-5
ASSFGWTSGYQETQY
>TRBV12-3/TRBV12-4|11|TRBJ2-7
ASSRRIIAEQY
>TRBV27|10|TRBJ1-2
ASSSGTGSYT
>TRBV2|12|TRBJ1-6
ASTKTGHGSPLH
>TRBV10-3|9|TRBJ2-1
AVRDLNEQF
>TRBV7-3|14|TRBJ2-1
ASSLPGGSSYNEQF
>TRBV7-9|17|TRBJ2-2
ARSPRAFLAGVKTGELF
>TRBV2|11|TRBJ2-1
ASRAGGPFEQF
>TRBV5-5|13|TRBJ2-7
ASSSPFDSIYEQY